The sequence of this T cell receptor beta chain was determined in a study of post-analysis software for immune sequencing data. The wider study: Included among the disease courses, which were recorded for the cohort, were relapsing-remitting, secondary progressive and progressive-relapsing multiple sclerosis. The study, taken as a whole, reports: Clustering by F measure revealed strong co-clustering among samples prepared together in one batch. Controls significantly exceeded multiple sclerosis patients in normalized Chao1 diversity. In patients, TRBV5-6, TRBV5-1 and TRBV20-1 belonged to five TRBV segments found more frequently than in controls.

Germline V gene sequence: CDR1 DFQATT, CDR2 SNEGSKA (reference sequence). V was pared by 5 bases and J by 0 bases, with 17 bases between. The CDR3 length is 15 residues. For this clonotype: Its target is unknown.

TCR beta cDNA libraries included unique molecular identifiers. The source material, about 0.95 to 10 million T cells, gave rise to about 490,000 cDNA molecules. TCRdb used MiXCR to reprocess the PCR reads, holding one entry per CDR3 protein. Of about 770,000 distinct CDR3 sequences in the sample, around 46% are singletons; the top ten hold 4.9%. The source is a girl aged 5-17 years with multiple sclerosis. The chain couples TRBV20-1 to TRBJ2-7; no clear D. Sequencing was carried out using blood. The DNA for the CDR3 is TGCAGTGCTCTGCAGGCTCGACCGAGCTCCTACGAGCAGTACTTC. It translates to CSALQARPSSYEQYF.